This is a list of T cell receptor beta chains from one sample in a study of blood T cell repertoires in COVID-19. TCRdb's table, derived via immunoSEQ multiplex PCR, lists solely in-frame clones and lacks some. Here the sample spans around 200,000 clones, around 84% being singletons. Material for sequencing was peripheral blood. These receptors were taken from a man aged 30-40 years with active or convalescent COVID-19. Both conserved end residues are part of each CDR3. The D gene is left open where the match is weak. A clone size is listed for some rows: how often the clone was seen (once, few, many), or a class if it is expanded.

clone_size j_call d_call v_call cdr3_aa cdr3_nt
- TRBJ1-6 - TRBV7-2 CASSLDGPVSPLHF TGTGCCAGCAGCTTAGATGGGCCTGTATCACCCCTCCACTTT
- TRBJ2-3 - TRBV6-2/TRBV6-3 CASSSQDTSTDTQYF TGTGCCAGCAGCTCACAGGACACAAGCACAGATACGCAGTATTTT
few TRBJ2-7 TRBD2 TRBV6-5 CASSYRGGDEQYF TGTGCCAGCAGTTACCGGGGGGGCGACGAGCAGTACTTC
- TRBJ2-2 - TRBV12-5 CASDSDTGELFF TGTGCTTCCGACAGCGACACCGGGGAGCTGTTTTTT
once TRBJ1-2 TRBD1 TRBV11-2 CASSRDRTTYGYTF TGTGCCAGCAGCCGGGACAGGACGACCTATGGCTACACCTTC
- TRBJ2-1 TRBD2 TRBV3-1/TRBV3-2 CASSQVTSGGVEQFF TGTGCCAGCAGCCAAGTAACTAGCGGGGGGGTTGAGCAGTTCTTC
few TRBJ2-1 - TRBV27 CASSLTPLEILYNEQFF TGTGCCAGCAGTTTAACCCCCCTAGAGATACTTTACAATGAGCAGTTCTTC
- TRBJ2-5 - TRBV6-5 CASSLPGQETQYF TGTGCCAGCAGTCTCCCAGGGCAAGAGACCCAGTACTTC
once TRBJ2-7 TRBD1 TRBV24-1 CATSDSGTGAPYEQYF TGTGCCACCAGTGATTCCGGGACAGGGGCGCCCTACGAGCAGTACTTC
- TRBJ2-2 - TRBV19 CASNQGYTGELFF TGTGCCAGTAATCAGGGCTACACCGGGGAGCTGTTTTTT
few TRBJ2-3 - TRBV4-1 CASSQTRGNTQYF TGCGCCAGCAGCCAGACACGGGGGAATACGCAGTATTTT
once TRBJ1-6 TRBD1 TRBV27 CASSSSGTVPNSPLHF TGTGCCAGCAGTTCCTCCGGGACAGTCCCGAATTCACCCCTCCACTTT
- TRBJ1-4 - TRBV7-9 CASSINGVNEKLFF TGTGCCAGCAGCATAAACGGAGTTAATGAAAAACTGTTTTTT
- TRBJ2-1 TRBD1 TRBV19 CASRTGDNSYNEQFF TGTGCCAGTAGGACAGGGGATAACTCCTACAATGAGCAGTTCTTC
- TRBJ1-1 TRBD1 TRBV11-2 CASSLGTGGDAFF TGTGCCAGCAGCTTAGGGACAGGGGGAGACGCTTTCTTT
- TRBJ1-2 - TRBV7-9 CASSSSMVQYYGYTF TGTGCCAGCAGCTCGTCGATGGTACAGTACTATGGCTACACCTTC
- TRBJ1-2 - TRBV29-1 CSVRGPGVIVDGYTF TGCAGCGTGCGCGGTCCAGGGGTTATTGTCGATGGCTACACCTTC
- TRBJ1-1 TRBD1 TRBV6-5 CASSQDRVHTEAFF TGTGCCAGCAGTCAGGACAGGGTGCACACTGAAGCTTTCTTT
- TRBJ1-5 - TRBV27 CASASGAGNQPQHF TGTGCCAGCGCGAGTGGGGCGGGCAATCAGCCCCAGCATTTT
- TRBJ1-2 TRBD1 TRBV3-1/TRBV3-2 CASSQAPQGGHGYTF TGTGCCAGCAGCCAAGCCCCACAGGGGGGCCATGGCTACACCTTC
- TRBJ1-1 - TRBV27 CATSTGFGGFNEAFF TGTGCCACATCAACAGGGTTTGGGGGATTTAATGAAGCTTTCTTT
- TRBJ1-3 TRBD1 TRBV5-5 CASSATGPAETPLIF TGTGCCAGCAGCGCGACAGGGCCGGCGGAAACACCATTGATTTTT
- TRBJ1-4 - TRBV28 CASSFMYEKLFF TGTGCCAGCAGTTTTATGTATGAAAAACTGTTTTTT
- TRBJ2-1 - TRBV7-8 CASSSLAASYNEQFF TGTGCCAGCAGCTCCTTAGCGGCCTCCTACAATGAGCAGTTCTTC
- TRBJ1-4 TRBD1 TRBV4-1 CASSPAGRTGLNEKLFF TGCGCCAGCAGCCCAGCGGGGCGGACAGGGCTTAATGAAAAACTGTTTTTT
- TRBJ2-7 - TRBV9 CASSVEGGAYEQYF TGTGCCAGCAGCGTAGAAGGCGGAGCCTACGAGCAGTACTTC
- TRBJ1-1 - TRBV13 CASSSDRVMNTEAFF TGTGCCAGCAGCTCCGACAGAGTCATGAACACTGAAGCTTTCTTT
few TRBJ2-1 TRBD2 TRBV3-1/TRBV3-2 CASSQDTLTSGKQFF TGTGCCAGCAGCCAAGATACCTTAACTAGCGGGAAGCAGTTCTTC
few TRBJ1-1 TRBD1 TRBV19 CASREHGDSTEAFF TGTGCCAGTAGAGAACACGGGGACAGCACTGAAGCTTTCTTT
once TRBJ1-2 - TRBV6-5 CASSPALGGYTF TGTGCCAGCAGTCCGGCGTTGGGCGGCTACACCTTC
- TRBJ2-3 - TRBV4-2 CASSQDPKVSDTQYF TGTGCCAGCAGCCAAGACCCGAAGGTTAGCGATACGCAGTATTTT
- TRBJ1-1 - TRBV10-3 CAISESPGSNTEAFF TGTGCCATCAGTGAGTCGCCAGGGTCGAACACTGAAGCTTTCTTT
- TRBJ1-5 - TRBV30 CAWSGGGNQPQHF TGTGCCTGGAGTGGAGGAGGAAATCAGCCCCAGCATTTT
- TRBJ1-1 - TRBV6-5 CASSYSPDMNTEAFF TGTGCCAGCAGTTACTCCCCAGATATGAACACTGAAGCTTTCTTT
- TRBJ1-5 - TRBV5-1 CDPQGGQPQHF TGCGACCCCCAGGGTGGGCAGCCCCAGCATTTT
- TRBJ2-7 TRBD1 TRBV7-9 CASSPRTGGDEQYF TGTGCCAGCAGCCCCCGGACAGGGGGGGACGAGCAGTACTTC
- TRBJ1-2 TRBD1 TRBV19 CASTDRVANYGYTF TGTGCCAGTACCGACAGGGTAGCTAACTATGGCTACACCTTC
- TRBJ2-5 - TRBV3-1/TRBV3-2 CASTRTARGQETQYF TGTGCCAGCACCCGGACAGCCCGAGGGCAAGAGACCCAGTACTTC
- TRBJ1-2 TRBD1 TRBV7-3 CASSRGQGARGYTF TGTGCCAGCAGCAGGGGACAGGGGGCGAGGGGCTACACCTTC
- TRBJ1-1 - TRBV19 CASSPSSRATEAFF TGTGCCAGTAGTCCCTCATCCAGGGCCACTGAAGCTTTCTTT
- TRBJ2-5 TRBD2 TRBV19 CASSSRGLAEQETQYF TGTGCCAGTAGTTCCCGAGGACTAGCGGAACAAGAGACCCAGTACTTC
once TRBJ2-1 - TRBV6-1 CASSEDSSFDEQFF TGTGCCAGCAGTGAAGATAGTTCCTTCGATGAGCAGTTCTTC
- TRBJ1-4 - TRBV14 CASSQVQATNEKLFF TGTGCCAGCAGCCAAGTGCAGGCAACTAATGAAAAACTGTTTTTT
- TRBJ1-2 TRBD1 TRBV10-1 CASSESGTDYGYTF TGCGCCAGCAGTGAATCCGGGACAGACTATGGCTACACCTTC
once TRBJ2-7 TRBD2 TRBV30 CAWSVREGRGSYEQYF TGTGCCTGGAGTGTGCGGGAGGGCCGGGGAAGCTACGAGCAGTACTTC
- TRBJ1-2 - TRBV2 CASREAYGYTF TGTGCCAGCCGGGAGGCCTATGGCTACACCTTC
- TRBJ2-7 - TRBV21-1 CASSKSQGSLEQYF TGTGCCAGCAGCAAGTCACAGGGTAGTTTAGAGCAGTACTTC
- TRBJ1-1 - TRBV6-5 CASSAADGNTEAFF TGTGCCAGCAGCGCAGCGGACGGGAACACTGAAGCTTTCTTT
few TRBJ1-5 - TRBV24-1 CATRPASNQPQHF TGTGCCACCAGGCCCGCGAGCAATCAGCCCCAGCATTTT